Listed below are T cell receptor beta chains from one sample, sequenced in a study of cytotoxic CD8 clonotypes in ibrutinib-treated CLL. Repertoires were generated with immunoSEQ multiplex PCR, while TCRdb's copy carries only in-frame clones and drops some. The data contain around 52,000 clones, around 60% of them seen just once; the ten biggest clones take up around 21%. The starting material was PBMCs, obtained after 24 months of ibrutinib treatment. The receptors were sampled from a human donor with chronic lymphocytic leukemia. Each CDR3 is given with its conserved first and last residue. A D gene is named only where the DNA matches it firmly. Size tells how often a clone was seen (once, few, many) or the class of an expanded clone, and some rows leave it out.

v_call	clone_size	j_call	d_call	cdr3_aa	cdr3_nt
TRBV7-2	-	TRBJ2-1	TRBD2	CASSLALLAGDTYEQFF	TGTGCCAGCAGCTTGGCTCTACTAGCGGGAGATACCTATGAGCAGTTCTTC
TRBV5-8	few	TRBJ1-2	-	CASSGQGVEFYGYTF	TGTGCCAGCAGCGGGCAGGGCGTGGAGTTTTATGGCTACACCTTC
TRBV5-6	-	TRBJ2-7	-	CASSLPDTYEQYF	TGTGCCAGCAGCTTGCCGGACACCTACGAGCAGTACTTC
TRBV30	few	TRBJ1-1	-	CEITGPSNTEAFF	TGTGAGATCACAGGGCCATCGAACACTGAAGCTTTCTTT
TRBV9	-	TRBJ1-5	-	CASAGPYGNQPQHF	TGTGCCAGCGCAGGCCCATACGGCAATCAGCCCCAGCATTTT
TRBV29-1	-	TRBJ2-1	-	CSVEGASYNEQFF	TGCAGCGTTGAGGGGGCTTCCTACAATGAGCAGTTCTTC
TRBV5-1	-	TRBJ2-1	TRBD1	CASYLGGQGHNEQFF	TGCGCCAGTTATCTGGGGGGACAGGGACACAATGAGCAGTTCTTC
TRBV10-3	few	TRBJ2-5	-	CAISPLDSGETQYF	TGTGCCATCAGCCCCTTGGACAGCGGAGAGACCCAGTACTTC
TRBV5-6	-	TRBJ1-2	-	CASSLDLDSPTF	TGTGCCAGCAGCTTGGATCTTGACAGTCCAACCTTC
TRBV10-3	-	TRBJ1-1	-	CAISDGLMLISRTFF	TGTGCCATCAGTGATGGGTTGATGCTTATCAGTAGGACTTTCTTT
TRBV6-1	-	TRBJ1-2	-	CASSEAAGMTNYGYTF	TGTGCCAGCAGTGAAGCTGCAGGGATGACTAACTATGGCTACACCTTC
TRBV6-1	few	TRBJ1-5	-	CASSELPESEAFNQPQHF	TGTGCCAGCAGTGAGCTTCCGGAGTCGGAGGCATTCAATCAGCCCCAGCATTTT
TRBV6-5	-	TRBJ2-7	-	CASSYLTGSFSYEQYF	TGTGCCAGCAGTTACTTAACAGGGTCATTTTCCTACGAGCAGTACTTC
TRBV7-2	-	TRBJ2-1	-	CASSVYEQFF	TGTGCCAGCAGTGTGTATGAGCAGTTCTTC
TRBV7-9	-	TRBJ2-7	-	CASSSGWNFWEQYF	TGTGCCAGCAGCTCAGGATGGAACTTTTGGGAGCAGTACTTC
TRBV7-2	many	TRBJ2-2	-	CASSLVGGPGELFF	TGTGCCAGCAGCTTAGTCGGGGGGCCCGGGGAGCTGTTTTTT
TRBV27	-	TRBJ2-1	TRBD1	CASSPTFLGQGEYNEQFF	TGTGCCAGCAGTCCGACCTTTCTCGGACAGGGGGAGTACAATGAGCAGTTCTTC
TRBV5-1	-	TRBJ2-1	-	CASSWTGTSSYNEQFF	TGCGCCAGCAGCTGGACCGGGACCTCGTCCTACAATGAGCAGTTCTTC
TRBV7-9	-	TRBJ2-7	TRBD2	CASSSGGSGSSYEQYF	TGTGCCAGCAGCTCGGGGGGCAGCGGGAGCTCCTACGAGCAGTACTTC
TRBV25-1	many	TRBJ1-6	-	CATKRADSPLHF	TGTGCCACCAAAAGGGCTGATTCACCCCTCCACTTT
TRBV29-1	many	TRBJ2-5	-	CSVEAFRLETQYF	TGCAGCGTTGAAGCCTTCAGGCTAGAGACCCAGTACTTC
TRBV10-1	-	TRBJ2-1	TRBD1	CASSEVRGRKGSYNEQFF	TGCGCCAGCAGTGAGGTCAGGGGGCGAAAAGGCTCCTACAATGAGCAGTTCTTC
TRBV5-1	-	TRBJ2-5	TRBD1	CASSLGTGVETQYF	TGCGCCAGCAGCTTGGGGACAGGGGTTGAGACCCAGTACTTC
TRBV10-3	-	TRBJ1-3	-	CAIRQGTLSGNTIYF	TGTGCCATCAGACAGGGTACTCTCTCTGGAAACACCATATATTTT
TRBV30	many	TRBJ1-1	-	CAWVGDMNTEAFF	TGTGCCTGGGTGGGGGACATGAACACTGAAGCTTTCTTT
TRBV4-2	-	TRBJ1-2	-	CASSQLSGDYGYTF	TGTGCCAGCAGCCAACTGTCAGGGGACTATGGCTACACCTTC
TRBV19	-	TRBJ2-7	-	CASSIVASEDEQYF	TGTGCCAGTAGTATAGTGGCTAGCGAGGACGAGCAGTACTTC
TRBV2	-	TRBJ1-5	TRBD1	CASNTGQGVQPQHF	TGTGCCAGCAATACGGGACAGGGTGTTCAGCCCCAGCATTTT
TRBV20-1	-	TRBJ2-1	-	CSARQGGEQFF	TGCAGTGCCCGACAGGGAGGGGAGCAGTTCTTC
TRBV5-6	-	TRBJ2-3	TRBD1	CASSLSDRGANTDTQYF	TGTGCCAGCAGCTTGTCCGACAGGGGGGCTAACACAGATACGCAGTATTTT
TRBV19	-	TRBJ2-3	-	CASSIGPRVFTDTQYF	TGTGCCAGTAGTATTGGGCCCAGGGTTTTTACAGATACGCAGTATTTT
TRBV5-1	-	TRBJ2-5	-	CASIKGQRFNQETQYF	TGCGCCAGCATCAAGGGGCAGCGGTTTAACCAAGAGACCCAGTACTTC
TRBV30	-	TRBJ1-5	-	CAWSVRGQPQHF	TGTGCCTGGAGTGTACGGGGGCAGCCCCAGCATTTT
TRBV5-1	-	TRBJ1-1	-	CASSPTGTEAFF	TGCGCCAGCAGCCCAACAGGGACTGAAGCTTTCTTT
TRBV5-4	-	TRBJ2-7	-	CASILQGSHEQYF	TGTGCCAGCATCCTTCAGGGCTCGCACGAGCAGTACTTC
TRBV28	-	TRBJ2-6	-	CASSLEGGGSGANVLTF	TGTGCCAGCAGTTTAGAGGGTGGGGGCTCTGGGGCCAACGTCCTGACTTTC
TRBV11-2	-	TRBJ1-2	TRBD1	CASTPRGGFGGYTF	TGTGCCAGCACCCCCAGGGGGGGCTTCGGGGGCTACACCTTC
TRBV4-2	-	TRBJ2-2	-	CASSGWDGELFF	TGTGCCAGCAGCGGGTGGGACGGGGAGCTGTTTTTT
TRBV7-3	-	TRBJ1-5	TRBD1	CASSRGGSNQPQHF	TGTGCCAGCAGCCGAGGGGGCAGCAATCAGCCCCAGCATTTT
TRBV5-1	-	TRBJ2-5	-	CASSLAAMSGETQYF	TGCGCCAGCAGCTTGGCCGCGATGAGTGGGGAGACCCAGTACTTC
TRBV5-4	few	TRBJ2-3	-	CASSLGSGAADTQYF	TGTGCCAGCAGCTTGGGTTCAGGGGCCGCAGATACGCAGTATTTT
TRBV2	few	TRBJ2-5	-	CASSVGWETQYF	TGTGCCAGCAGTGTAGGGTGGGAGACCCAGTACTTC
TRBV6-5	-	TRBJ2-3	-	CASSYTYASTDTQYF	TGTGCCAGCAGTTATACTTACGCCAGCACAGATACGCAGTATTTT
TRBV6-1	once	TRBJ1-2	-	CASSEAPTGYGYTF	TGTGCCAGCAGTGAAGCCCCCACGGGCTATGGCTACACCTTC
TRBV7-9	-	TRBJ1-4	-	CASSSSTSLNEKLFF	TGTGCCAGCAGCTCATCGACATCCCTTAATGAAAAACTGTTTTTT
TRBV5-1	-	TRBJ1-1	-	CASSLKALDTEAFF	TGCGCCAGCAGCTTGAAGGCATTGGACACTGAAGCTTTCTTT
TRBV6-6	once	TRBJ2-1	-	CASKSRVNEQFF	TGTGCCAGCAAATCCAGGGTTAATGAGCAGTTCTTC
TRBV7-9	-	TRBJ2-3	-	CASSAPPTGFTDTQYF	TGTGCCAGCAGCGCCCCCCCCACAGGTTTCACAGATACGCAGTATTTT
TRBV29-1	-	TRBJ2-7	-	CSVEAASETGVSYEQYF	TGCAGCGTTGAAGCGGCCTCGGAGACCGGTGTCTCCTACGAGCAGTACTTC
TRBV20-1	-	TRBJ1-1	-	CSARSPNEAFF	TGCAGTGCTAGATCCCCGAATGAAGCTTTCTTT
TRBV7-7	once	TRBJ2-1	-	CASSQGGDGKDNEQFF	TGTGCCAGCAGCCAGGGGGGGGACGGGAAGGACAATGAGCAGTTCTTC
TRBV6-5	-	TRBJ2-7	TRBD2	CASSYFRPAGFGEQYF	TGTGCCAGCAGTTACTTCCGCCCAGCGGGATTTGGGGAGCAGTACTTC
TRBV18	few	TRBJ2-1	-	CASRFPPREQFF	TGTGCCAGCCGGTTCCCTCCCAGGGAGCAGTTCTTC
TRBV18	-	TRBJ2-1	TRBD1	CASSPPTGVNTGNEQFF	TGTGCCAGCTCACCTCCGACAGGGGTGAATACAGGGAATGAGCAGTTCTTC
TRBV15	-	TRBJ1-3	TRBD1	CATSRERQGANTIYF	TGTGCCACCAGCAGAGAGCGTCAGGGGGCCAACACCATATATTTT
TRBV7-8	few	TRBJ2-7	TRBD1	CASSLDGTVDYEQYF	TGTGCCAGCAGCTTAGACGGGACAGTCGACTACGAGCAGTACTTC
TRBV6-1	-	TRBJ2-5	-	CASSEVVGQQETQYF	TGTGCCAGCAGTGAAGTGGTCGGACAGCAAGAGACCCAGTACTTC
TRBV7-9	-	TRBJ2-1	-	CASSFEARLYLF	TGTGCCAGCAGCTTTGAGGCTAGGTTATACCTCTTC
TRBV6-5	once	TRBJ1-5	-	CASSYSFQGNQPQHF	TGTGCCAGCAGTTACTCATTTCAGGGGAATCAGCCCCAGCATTTT